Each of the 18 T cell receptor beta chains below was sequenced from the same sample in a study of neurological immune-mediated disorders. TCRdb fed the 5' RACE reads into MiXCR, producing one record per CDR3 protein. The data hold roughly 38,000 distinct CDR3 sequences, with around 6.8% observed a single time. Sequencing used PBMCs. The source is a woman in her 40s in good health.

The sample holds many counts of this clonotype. CDR3 coding DNA: TGTGCCAGCAGTCCACCAACCGCCCACGAGCAGTACTTC. Translation gives CASSPPTAHEQYF. The gene calls are TRBV28 and TRBJ2-7; D gene ambiguous. Trimming cost V 5 bases and J 5 bases, with 13 bases left between them. Germline values: CDR1 MDHEN, CDR2 SYDVKM. There are 13 residues in the CDR3. The full variable domain, in which reference TRBV28 and TRBJ2-7 provide the parts outside the CDR3, is DVKVTQSSRYLVKRTGEKVFLECVQDMDHENMFWYRQDPGLGLRLIYFSYDVKMKEKGDIPEGYSVSREKKERFSLILESASTNQTSMYLCASSPPTAHEQYFGPGTRLTVT.

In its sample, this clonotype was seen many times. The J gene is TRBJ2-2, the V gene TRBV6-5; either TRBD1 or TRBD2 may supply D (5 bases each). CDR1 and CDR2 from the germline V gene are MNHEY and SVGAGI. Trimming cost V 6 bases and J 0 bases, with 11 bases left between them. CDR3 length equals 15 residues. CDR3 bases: TGTGCCAGCAGCCCCGGGACCACGAACACCGGGGAGCTGTTTTTT. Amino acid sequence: CASSPGTTNTGELFF.

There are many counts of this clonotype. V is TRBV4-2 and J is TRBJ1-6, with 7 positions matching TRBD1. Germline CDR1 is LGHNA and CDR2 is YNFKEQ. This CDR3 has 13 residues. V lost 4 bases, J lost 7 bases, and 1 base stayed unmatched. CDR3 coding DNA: TGTGCCAGCAGCCGGGACAGCAATTCACCCCTCCACTTT. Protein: CASSRDSNSPLHF.

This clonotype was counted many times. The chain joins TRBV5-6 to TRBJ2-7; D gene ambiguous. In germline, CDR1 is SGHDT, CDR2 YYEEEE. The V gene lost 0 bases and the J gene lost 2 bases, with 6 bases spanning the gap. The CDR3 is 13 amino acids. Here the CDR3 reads CASSLGGTYEQYF. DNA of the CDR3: TGTGCCAGCAGCTTGGGGGGTACCTACGAGCAGTACTTC.

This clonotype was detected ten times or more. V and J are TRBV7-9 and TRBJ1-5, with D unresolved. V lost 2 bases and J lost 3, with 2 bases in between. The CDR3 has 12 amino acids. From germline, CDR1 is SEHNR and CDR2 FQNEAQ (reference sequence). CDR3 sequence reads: CASSLTNQPQHF. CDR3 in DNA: TGTGCCAGCAGCTTAACCAATCAGCCCCAGCATTTT.

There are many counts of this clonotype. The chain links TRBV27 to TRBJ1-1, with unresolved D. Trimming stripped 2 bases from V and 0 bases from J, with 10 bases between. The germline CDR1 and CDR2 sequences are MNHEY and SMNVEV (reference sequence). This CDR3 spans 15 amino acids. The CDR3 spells CASSLALTMNTEAFF. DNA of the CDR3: TGTGCCAGCAGTTTAGCTTTGACCATGAACACTGAAGCTTTCTTT.

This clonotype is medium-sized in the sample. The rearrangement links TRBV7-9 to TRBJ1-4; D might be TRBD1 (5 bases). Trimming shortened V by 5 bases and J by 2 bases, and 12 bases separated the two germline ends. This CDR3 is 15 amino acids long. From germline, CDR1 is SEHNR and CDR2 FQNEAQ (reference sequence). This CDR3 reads CASSQEGPTNEKLFF. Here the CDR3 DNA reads TGTGCCAGCAGCCAGGAGGGACCGACTAATGAAAAACTGTTTTTT. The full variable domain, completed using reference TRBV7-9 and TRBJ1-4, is DTGVSQNPRHKITKRGQNVTFRCDPISEHNRLYWYRQTLGQGPEFLTYFQNEAQLEKSRLLSDRFSAERPKGSFSTLEIQRTEQGDSAMYLCASSQEGPTNEKLFFGSGTQLSVL.

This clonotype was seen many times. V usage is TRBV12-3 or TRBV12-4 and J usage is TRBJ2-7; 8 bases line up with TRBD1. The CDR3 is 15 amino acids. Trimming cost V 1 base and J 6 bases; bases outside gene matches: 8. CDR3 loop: CASSLGLVTGAEQYF. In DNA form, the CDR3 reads TGTGCCAGCAGTTTAGGTCTAGTGACAGGGGCCGAGCAGTACTTC.

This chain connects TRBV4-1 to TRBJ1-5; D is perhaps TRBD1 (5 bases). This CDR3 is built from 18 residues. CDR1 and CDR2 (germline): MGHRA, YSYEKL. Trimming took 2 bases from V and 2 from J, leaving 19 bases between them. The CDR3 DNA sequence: TGCGCCAGCAGCCAAAGACATTTAGGGGTAAGAGGCAATCAGCCCCAGCATTTT. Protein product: CASSQRHLGVRGNQPQHF.

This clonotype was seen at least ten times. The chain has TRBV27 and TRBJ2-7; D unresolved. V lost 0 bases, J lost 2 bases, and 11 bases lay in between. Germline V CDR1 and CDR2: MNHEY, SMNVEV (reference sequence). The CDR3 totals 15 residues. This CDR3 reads CASSLSPYGPYEQYF. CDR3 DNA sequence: TGTGCCAGCAGTTTATCGCCCTACGGCCCCTACGAGCAGTACTTC.

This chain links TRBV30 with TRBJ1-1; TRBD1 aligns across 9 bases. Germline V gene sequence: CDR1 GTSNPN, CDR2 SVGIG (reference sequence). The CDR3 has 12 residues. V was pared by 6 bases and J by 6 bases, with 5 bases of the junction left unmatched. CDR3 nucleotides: TGTGCCTGCCACAGGGGGCGGGCTGAAGCTTTCTTT. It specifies CACHRGRAEAFF.

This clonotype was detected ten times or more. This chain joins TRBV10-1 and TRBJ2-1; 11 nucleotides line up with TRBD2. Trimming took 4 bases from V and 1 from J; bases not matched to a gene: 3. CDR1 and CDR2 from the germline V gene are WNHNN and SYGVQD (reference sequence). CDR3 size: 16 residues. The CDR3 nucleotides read TGCGCCAGCAGTGTGTTAGCGGGAGGGTCCTACAATGAGCAGTTCTTC. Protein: CASSVLAGGSYNEQFF.

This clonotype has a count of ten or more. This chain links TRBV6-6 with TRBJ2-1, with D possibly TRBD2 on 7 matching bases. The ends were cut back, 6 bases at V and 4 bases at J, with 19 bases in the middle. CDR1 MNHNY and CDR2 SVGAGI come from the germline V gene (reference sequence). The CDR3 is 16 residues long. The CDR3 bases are TGTGCCAGCAGCCCTAAAGGGGGGGTTCTATACAATGAGCAGTTCTTC. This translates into CASSPKGGVLYNEQFF.

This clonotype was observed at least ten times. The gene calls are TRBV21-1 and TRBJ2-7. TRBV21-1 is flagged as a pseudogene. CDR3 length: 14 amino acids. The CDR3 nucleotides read TGTGCCAGCAGCCTACCGGGGGCTACCTACGAGCAGTACGTC. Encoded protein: CASSLPGATYEQYV.

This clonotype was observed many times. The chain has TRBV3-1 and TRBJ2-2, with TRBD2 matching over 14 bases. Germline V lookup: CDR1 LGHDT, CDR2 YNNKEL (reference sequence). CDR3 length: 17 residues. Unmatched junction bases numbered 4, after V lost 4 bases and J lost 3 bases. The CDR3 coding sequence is TGTGCCAGCAGCCTCCGACTAGCGGGAGGGTACACCGGGGAGCTGTTTTTT. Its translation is CASSLRLAGGYTGELFF.

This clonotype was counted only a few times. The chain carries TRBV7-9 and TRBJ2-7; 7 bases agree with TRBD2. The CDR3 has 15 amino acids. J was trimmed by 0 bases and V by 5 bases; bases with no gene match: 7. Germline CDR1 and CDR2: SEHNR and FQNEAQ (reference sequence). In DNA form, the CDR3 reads TGTGCCAGCAGCCCCCCGTGGGAGGGCTCCTACGAGCAGTACTTC. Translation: CASSPPWEGSYEQYF.

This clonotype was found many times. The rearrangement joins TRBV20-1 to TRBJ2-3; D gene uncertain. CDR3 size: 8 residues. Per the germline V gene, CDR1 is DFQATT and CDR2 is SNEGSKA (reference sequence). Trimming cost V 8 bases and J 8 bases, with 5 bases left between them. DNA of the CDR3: TGCAGTCTGGGTACGCAGTATTTT. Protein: CSLGTQYF.

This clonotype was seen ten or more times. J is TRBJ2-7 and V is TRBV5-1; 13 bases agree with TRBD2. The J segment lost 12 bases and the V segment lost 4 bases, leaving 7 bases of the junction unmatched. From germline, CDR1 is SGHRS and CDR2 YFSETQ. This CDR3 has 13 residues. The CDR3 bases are TGCGCCAGCAGCATAGGACTAGCGGGAGATCGGTACTTC. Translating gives CASSIGLAGDRYF. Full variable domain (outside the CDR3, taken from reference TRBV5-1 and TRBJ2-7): KAGVTQTPRYLIKTRGQQVTLSCSPISGHRSVSWYQQTPGQGLQFLFEYFSETQRNKGNFPGRFSGRQFSNSRSEMNVSTLELGDSALYLCASSIGLAGDRYFGPGTRLTVT.